Described below is a single T cell receptor (beta chain) sequence and its context. Its antigen is still unknown. These data come from a study of T cell responses to AZD1222 COVID-19 vaccine. Study-level information: Combined were second doses at about 4 or about 12 weeks. Study-wide points: Only six or seven AZD1222 recipients were seropositive at baseline. Following two doses of AZD1222, Spike-specific TCR breadth and depth rose.

Sequencing used immunoSEQ multiplex PCR; TCRdb keeps in-frame clones, though not all of them. The sample has under 110,000 clones; under 90% are singletons. CDR1 is MNHEY, CDR2 SMNVEV, per germline (reference sequence). The ends were cut back, 3 bases at V and 4 bases at J, with 12 bases in the middle. This CDR3 has 14 amino acids. V is TRBV27 and J is TRBJ1-1; TRBD1 might be the D (5 bases). This receptor was identified in an adult in good health. The starting material was peripheral blood, obtained on day 0 of AZD1222 vaccination. In DNA form, the CDR3 reads TGTGCCAGCAGTTTTTTAGGGGCCGGCACTGAAGCTTTCTTT. Its protein product is CASSFLGAGTEAFF.